Below, 24 T cell receptor beta chains from the same sample are listed, as sequenced in a study of blood T cell repertoires in COVID-19. Measured with immunoSEQ multiplex PCR; TCRdb has only the in-frame clones, and not every one. This table has tens of thousands of clones, roughly 89% appearing once. Sequencing was done on a sample of peripheral blood. Source of these receptors: a woman of 80 years or more with active COVID-19.

The chain uses TRBV9 and TRBJ2-1, with TRBD1 matching over 10 bases. Germline loops: CDR1 SGDLS, CDR2 YYNGEE. There are 15 residues in the CDR3. J was trimmed by 6 bases and V by 3 bases; bases with no gene match: 6. In nucleotides, the CDR3 is TGTGCCAGCAGCGCCTGGACAGGGGGAATCAATGAGCAGTTCTTC. It specifies CASSAWTGGINEQFF.

V gene TRBV5-1 combines with J gene TRBJ2-2, with D perhaps TRBD2 (5 bases). The germline V gene has CDR1 SGHRS and CDR2 YFSETQ. The CDR3 totals 14 residues. Trimming removed 0 bases at V and 6 bases at J, with 9 bases between. In DNA form, the CDR3 reads TGCGCCAGCAGCTTGGGTTACGGGGCCGGGGAGCTGTTTTTT. Amino acids: CASSLGYGAGELFF.

The CDR3 coding sequence is TGTGCCAGCAGCTTAGACAGGGGAGTTACTGAAGCTTTCTTT. It is translated as CASSLDRGVTEAFF. This chain connects TRBV7-2 to TRBJ1-1; 7 nucleotides agree with TRBD1. The CDR3 runs to 14 residues. Germline CDR1 reads SGHTA; CDR2 reads FQGNSA. V shed 1 base and J 5 bases; nucleotides not matched to a gene: 4.

The chain joins TRBV7-9 to TRBJ2-3; 7 bases map to TRBD2. Germline V CDR1 and CDR2: SEHNR, FQNEAQ (reference sequence). V lost 1 base, J lost 3 bases, and 1 base stayed unmatched. The CDR3 has 14 residues. The CDR3 DNA reads TGTGCCAGCAGCTTAGGGACTAGGACAGATACGCAGTATTTT. Translating it yields CASSLGTRTDTQYF.

The rearrangement links TRBV28 to TRBJ2-7; 7 bases line up with TRBD1. There are 15 residues in the CDR3. After removal of 5 bases from V and 3 bases from J, the junction contained 10 bases not matched to a gene. Germline V gene lookup returns CDR1 MDHEN and CDR2 SYDVKM. For the CDR3, the DNA is TGTGCCAGCAGTGCCCAAACAGGGGTAATCTACGAGCAGTACTTC. Translation: CASSAQTGVIYEQYF. The variable domain in full, completed from reference TRBV28 and TRBJ2-7, reads DVKVTQSSRYLVKRTGEKVFLECVQDMDHENMFWYRQDPGLGLRLIYFSYDVKMKEKGDIPEGYSVSREKKERFSLILESASTNQTSMYLCASSAQTGVIYEQYFGPGTRLTVT.

This clone was detected only once. The V and J genes are TRBV19 and TRBJ2-7, with a possible D match to TRBD2 (5 bases). Germline V gene lookup returns CDR1 LNHDA and CDR2 SQIVND (reference sequence). V was pared by 6 bases and J by 1 base, with 13 bases between. This CDR3 comprises 14 residues. This CDR3 reads CASRVGAWSYEQYF. The CDR3 DNA follows: TGTGCCAGTAGGGTGGGAGCATGGTCCTACGAGCAGTACTTC.

The chain carries TRBV29-1 and TRBJ1-3; TRBD1 agrees at 9 bases. The V segment lost 6 bases and the J segment 0 bases; nucleotides outside the gene matches: 6. CDR1 and CDR2 from the germline V gene are SQVTM and ANQGSEA. The CDR3 sequence is 15 residues long. The CDR3 DNA is TGCAGCGTCGATGGGACAGGGAGCTCTGGAAACACCATATATTTT. Protein: CSVDGTGSSGNTIYF.

The chain joins TRBV27 to TRBJ1-1, with a weak D call TRBD1 (5 bases). Germline-derived CDR1 and CDR2 are MNHEY and SMNVEV (reference sequence). The CDR3 runs to 13 residues. V gave up 1 base and J gave up 3 bases, with 6 bases separating them. In nucleotides, the CDR3 is TGTGCCAGCAGTTTATTCAGGGACACTGAAGCTTTCTTT. The encoded protein is CASSLFRDTEAFF.

The genes are TRBV7-2 and TRBJ2-3; tentative D call: TRBD2 (5 bases). Trimming took 3 bases from V and 5 from J, leaving 21 bases between them. CDR1 SGHTA and CDR2 FQGNSA come from the germline V gene. The length of the CDR3 is 17 residues. The CDR3 DNA is TGTGCCAGCAGCTTGAGTTTTAGTGGGAGATTAGGAGATACGCAGTATTTT. Its protein is CASSLSFSGRLGDTQYF.

The chain carries TRBV6-1 and TRBJ1-4, with 10 bases that match TRBD1. Per germline, CDR1 MNHNS and CDR2 SASEGT. J was trimmed by 8 bases and V by 3 bases; bases with no gene match: 3. The CDR3 loop spans 14 amino acids. CDR3: CASSDRGQGEKLFF. The CDR3 DNA follows: TGTGCCAGCAGTGACCGGGGACAGGGGGAAAAACTGTTTTTT.

The CDR3 nucleotides read TGCAGTGCTAGTCGGAGGGGAGACATTCAGTACTTC. This codes for CSASRRGDIQYF. V usage is TRBV20-1 and J usage is TRBJ2-4; D perhaps matches TRBD2 (6 bases). CDR1 is DFQATT, CDR2 SNEGSKA, per germline (reference sequence). The CDR3 is 12 residues long. V was clipped by 3 bases and J by 8 bases, with 11 bases between them.

The chain couples TRBV7-9 to TRBJ2-1; TRBD2 aligns across 7 bases. The V gene end was trimmed by 8 bases and the J gene end by 7 bases; junction bases not matched to a gene: 11. This CDR3 has 14 amino acids. Looked up from germline, CDR1 is SEHNR and CDR2 is FQNEAQ (reference sequence). The CDR3 DNA follows: TGTGCCAGCGAGGGGCGGGAGTGGTCTAATGAGCAGTTCTTC. Translated: CASEGREWSNEQFF.

The gene calls are TRBV7-2 and TRBJ1-6; no clear D. V was trimmed by 2 bases and J by 11 bases, leaving 16 bases between them. This CDR3 contains 15 residues. Germline V gives CDR1 SGHTA, CDR2 FQGNSA. The CDR3 protein is CASSLSAGEWTPLHF. The CDR3 nucleotides read TGTGCCAGCAGCTTAAGTGCTGGGGAGTGGACACCCCTCCACTTT.

The genes are TRBV28 and TRBJ2-2; D gene uncertain. This CDR3 has 13 amino acids. The ends were cut back, 7 bases at V and 6 bases at J, with 12 bases in the middle. Germline CDR1 and CDR2: MDHEN and SYDVKM. This CDR3 reads CASTPSAAGELFF. The DNA of the CDR3 is TGTGCCAGCACCCCCTCGGCGGCCGGGGAGCTGTTTTTT.

The J gene is TRBJ2-1, the V gene TRBV5-1; D gene unclear. The germline V and J ends were trimmed by 0 bases and 3 bases, with 4 bases remaining between them. CDR1 and CDR2 from the germline V gene are SGHRS and YFSETQ. The CDR3 consists of 13 residues. The CDR3 nucleotides read TGCGCCAGCAGCTTGGCTAACTACAATGAGCAGTTCTTC. Protein product: CASSLANYNEQFF.

This chain links TRBV7-2 with TRBJ2-7; 9 bases line up with TRBD1. J was trimmed by 3 bases and V by 3 bases; bases with no gene match: 6. Germline CDR1 reads SGHTA; CDR2 reads FQGNSA. This CDR3 comprises 15 residues. The CDR3 reads CASSLEPGQGYEQYF. Written as DNA, the CDR3 is TGTGCCAGCAGCTTGGAACCGGGACAGGGCTACGAGCAGTACTTC.

CDR3 protein: CASSSWPSDYEQYF. The CDR3 DNA sequence: TGTGCCAGTAGTAGCTGGCCCAGCGACTACGAGCAGTACTTC. This chain connects TRBV19 to TRBJ2-7; no clear D. The V end lost 4 bases, the J end lost 3 bases, and 13 bases lay between the germline ends. Germline-derived CDR1 and CDR2 are LNHDA and SQIVND (reference sequence). The CDR3 spans 14 residues.

The chain uses TRBV28 and TRBJ2-3, with D hard to call. The CDR3 totals 13 residues. V was trimmed by 2 bases and J by 0 bases, leaving 3 bases between them. The germline gives CDR1 MDHEN, CDR2 SYDVKM. The CDR3 bases are TGTGCCAGCAGTTTACCGAGCACAGATACGCAGTATTTT. Encoded protein: CASSLPSTDTQYF.

The chain employs TRBV5-1 and TRBJ2-5; TRBD2 agrees at 12 bases. The germline CDR1 and CDR2 sequences are SGHRS and YFSETQ. The CDR3 loop spans 17 amino acids. Trimming took 0 bases from V and 5 from J; bases not matched to a gene: 8. CDR3 coding DNA: TGCGCCAGCAGCTTGGGGCTAGCGGGAGGGGTTCCTGAGACCCAGTACTTC. Encoded protein: CASSLGLAGGVPETQYF.

The rearrangement joins TRBV6-2 or TRBV6-3 to TRBJ1-1; D is uncertain. The germline gives CDR1 MNHEY, CDR2 SVGEGT. V was pared by 3 bases and J by 5 bases, with 4 bases between. The CDR3 is made up of 11 amino acids. The CDR3 DNA follows: TGTGCCAGCAGTTATATAACTGAAGCTTTCTTT. Encoded protein: CASSYITEAFF.

J is TRBJ2-1 and V is TRBV2; 9 positions agree with TRBD1. With V trimmed by 0 bases and J by 9 bases, 6 bases remained unmatched. The CDR3 has 15 residues. Germline CDR1 is SNHLY and CDR2 is FYNNEI. The CDR3: CASSEAGQGPSEQFF. The CDR3 bases are TGTGCCAGCAGTGAAGCGGGACAGGGCCCTAGTGAGCAGTTCTTC.

This clone was detected only a few times. The rearrangement uses TRBV28 and TRBJ2-7; the D gene is possibly TRBD2 (6 bases). The CDR3 is 14 amino acids. Germline CDR1 MDHEN, CDR2 SYDVKM. V was shortened by 7 bases and J by 0 bases, with 13 bases between the two germline ends. The CDR3 loop reads CASTQSGSSYEQYF. In nucleotides, the CDR3 is TGTGCCAGCACCCAGAGCGGGTCCTCCTACGAGCAGTACTTC. The variable domain in full, completed from reference TRBV28 and TRBJ2-7, reads DVKVTQSSRYLVKRTGEKVFLECVQDMDHENMFWYRQDPGLGLRLIYFSYDVKMKEKGDIPEGYSVSREKKERFSLILESASTNQTSMYLCASTQSGSSYEQYFGPGTRLTVT.

The chain joins TRBV13 to TRBJ2-1; TRBD2 is a possible D gene (5 bases). V dropped 5 bases and J dropped 4 bases, with 12 bases sitting between them. CDR3 length equals 14 residues. Germline loops: CDR1 PRHDT, CDR2 FYEKMQ (reference sequence). The DNA of the CDR3 is TGTGCCAGCAGCCCCTGGACTGATTACAATGAGCAGTTCTTC. Encoded protein: CASSPWTDYNEQFF. Filled out from reference TRBV13 and TRBJ2-1, the complete variable domain reads AAGVIQSPRHLIKEKRETATLKCYPIPRHDTVYWYQQGPGQDPQFLISFYEKMQSDKGSIPDRFSAQQFSDYHSELNMSSLELGDSALYFCASSPWTDYNEQFFGPGTRLTVL.

V and J are TRBV5-1 and TRBJ1-5; TRBD1 aligns across 7 bases. CDR3 size: 14 residues. V dropped 4 bases and J dropped 6; count of bases not matched to a gene: 7. The V gene's germline CDR1 is SGHRS and CDR2 YFSETQ. The CDR3 loop reads CASSPGTESQPQHF. The CDR3 DNA sequence: TGCGCCAGCAGCCCCGGGACAGAGAGTCAGCCCCAGCATTTT. Together with reference TRBV5-1 and TRBJ1-5, the CDR3 gives the full variable domain: KAGVTQTPRYLIKTRGQQVTLSCSPISGHRSVSWYQQTPGQGLQFLFEYFSETQRNKGNFPGRFSGRQFSNSRSEMNVSTLELGDSALYLCASSPGTESQPQHFGDGTRLSIL.